Sequencing of this T cell receptor beta chain was carried out in a study of a mutant IDH1 vaccine in newly diagnosed glioma. Turning to the study itself: In weeks 1, 3, 5, 7, 11, 15, 19 and 23, patients were vaccinated. The first vaccination came 4-6 weeks after radiotherapy alone, or with temozolomide cycles. Before enrollment, the patients had been treated with radiotherapy alone, temozolomide alone, or both together. Most of them had received both. Whole-study findings and limits: The occurrence of vaccine-induced immune responses was seen in 90% to 95% of patients.

The CDR3 consists of 18 residues. CDR1 SEHNR and CDR2 FQNEAQ come from the germline V gene (reference sequence). Trimming took 3 bases from V and 2 from J, leaving 20 bases between them. Time point: week 11, during vaccination. Mutant IDH1 20-mer peptide, at 300 ug, made up each vaccine dose, with topical imiquimod. As to this clone: What it recognizes is unknown.

The data were produced by immunoSEQ multiplex PCR, yet TCRdb's version contains in-frame clones alone and is incomplete. This sample has fewer than 150,000 clones, with approximately 87% found just once. The rearrangement uses TRBV7-9 and TRBJ1-3; D is ambiguous. The TCR comes from a woman aged 50 to 60 with glioma. This specimen consisted of PBMCs, obtained from a glioma patient whose treatment included an IDH1 peptide vaccine. The CDR3 region has the DNA TGTGCCAGCAGCTTGTCGGCGGCCCGGCCGGGGACTGGAAACACCATATATTTT. Residues: CASSLSAARPGTGNTIYF.